This T cell receptor beta chain was profiled in a study of blood T cell repertoires in COVID-19. Study as a whole: Samples came from the United States, Italy and Spain, spanning acute and convalescent COVID-19.

V dropped 1 base and J dropped 3 bases, with 13 bases sitting between them. The CDR3 loop spans 15 amino acids. Germline assignment: CDR1 SGHKS and CDR2 YYEKEE (reference sequence). Living in 24 US areas, the participants were between roughly 18 and 89 years of age. Membership in each cohort depended on participant-reported clinical history. Sequenced by immunoSEQ multiplex PCR; TCRdb stores in-frame clones only, minus some. The sample carries about 270,000 clones, 80% to 90% recorded once. The source material was PBMCs or T cells enriched from blood (not recorded which). The sequence was obtained from a young woman who had recovered from COVID-19. This chain links TRBV5-5 with TRBJ1-1, with D possibly being TRBD1 (6 bases). Here the CDR3 DNA reads TGTGCCAGCAGCTTGATAACAGGGCGGCACACTGAAGCTTTCTTT. This sequence encodes CASSLITGRHTEAFF.